This T cell receptor (beta chain) derives from a study of T cells in Graves' hyperthyroidism and ophthalmopathy. Findings and caveats of the study: Peripheral blood also featured most of the thyroid clonotypes expanded above 0.001.

Fresh 10 ml peripheral blood yielded PBMCs. The germline V and J ends were trimmed by 3 bases and 6 bases, with 8 bases remaining between them. Germline V lookup: CDR1 SNHLY, CDR2 FYNNEI. The CDR3 runs 12 residues. This clonotype was recorded at least ten times. What it recognizes is unknown. The investigators amplified TCR beta CDR3 regions from RNA transcripts. The HTBI primer set was used in a first-round RT-PCR of the TCR CDR3. MiXCR was run by TCRdb on the multiplex PCR reads, yielding one entry per CDR3 protein. The sample lists roughly 660,000 distinct CDR3 sequences, 15% to 20% occurring once. The material sequenced was blood. The V call is TRBV2, the J call TRBJ1-2; a possible D gene is TRBD1 (5 bases). The sequence was obtained from a man in his forties or fifties with Graves' hyperthyroidism. The CDR3 DNA follows: TGTGCCAGCAGTGACAGGGCTGATGGCTACACCTTC. Amino acid sequence: CASSDRADGYTF.